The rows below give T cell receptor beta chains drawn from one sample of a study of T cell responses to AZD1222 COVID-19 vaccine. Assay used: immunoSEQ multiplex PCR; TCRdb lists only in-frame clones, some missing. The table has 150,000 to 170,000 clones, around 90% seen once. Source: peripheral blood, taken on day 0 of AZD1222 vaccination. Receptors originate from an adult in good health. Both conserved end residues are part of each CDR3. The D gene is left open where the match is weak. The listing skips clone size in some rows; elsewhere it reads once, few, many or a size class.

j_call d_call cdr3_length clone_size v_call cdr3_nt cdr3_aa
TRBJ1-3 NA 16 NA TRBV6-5 TGTGCCAGCAGTTACGGGCAACCAGTCTCTGGAAACACCATATATTTT CASSYGQPVSGNTIYF
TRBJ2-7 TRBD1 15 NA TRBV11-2 TGTGCCAGCAGCTATGGACAGGGAGGATCCTACGAGCAGTACTTC CASSYGQGGSYEQYF
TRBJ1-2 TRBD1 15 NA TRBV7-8 TGTGCCAGCAGCTCCCAACAGGGGGCGGTTGTTGGCTACACCTTC CASSSQQGAVVGYTF
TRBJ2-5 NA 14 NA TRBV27 TGTGCCAGCAGTTCAGGGGCCCAACAAGAGACCCAGTACTTC CASSSGAQQETQYF
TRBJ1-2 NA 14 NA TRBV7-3 TGTGCCAGCAGCTCACAGGGCGGGAGCTATGGCTACACCTTC CASSSQGGSYGYTF
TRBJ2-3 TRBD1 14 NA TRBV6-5 TGTGCCAGCAGCCCGGGACAGGGCGCAGATACGCAGTATTTT CASSPGQGADTQYF
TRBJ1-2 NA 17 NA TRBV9 TGTGCCAGCAGCGTAGTATGGAGGAGGTCTGTGGGCTATGGCTACACCTTC CASSVVWRRSVGYGYTF
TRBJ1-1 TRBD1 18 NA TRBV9 TGTGCCAGCAGCGTCAATTCCGGGACAGGGGGCTCGCCCACTGAAGCTTTCTTT CASSVNSGTGGSPTEAFF
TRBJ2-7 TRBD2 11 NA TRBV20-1 TGCAGTGCTACGGGGGGAGGGGAGCAGTACTTC CSATGGGEQYF
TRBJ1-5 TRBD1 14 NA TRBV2 TGTGCCAGCAGCGAGAGGACAGGGAATCAGCCCCAGCATTTT CASSERTGNQPQHF
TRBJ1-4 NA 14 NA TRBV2 TGTGCCAGCAGCCCATCCTTGGACGGGCGCTCCTGGTTTTTT CASSPSLDGRSWFF
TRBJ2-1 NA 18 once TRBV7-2 TGTGCCAGCAGCCGTACTGGGCCCCCGGCCCAACCTTACAATGAGCAGTTCTTC CASSRTGPPAQPYNEQFF
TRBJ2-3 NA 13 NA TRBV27 TGTGCCAGCCTTATGCCGGGCACAGATACGCAGTATTTT CASLMPGTDTQYF
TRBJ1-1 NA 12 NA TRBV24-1 TGTGCCACCCGGGGGGGGAACACTGAAGCTTTCTTT CATRGGNTEAFF
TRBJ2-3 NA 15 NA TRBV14 TGTGCCAGCAGCCAAAAAACGCATAGCACAGATACGCAGTATTTT CASSQKTHSTDTQYF
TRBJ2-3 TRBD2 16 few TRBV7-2 TGTGCCAGCAACCAGGGGGGACTAGCGGGCACAGATACGCAGTATTTT CASNQGGLAGTDTQYF
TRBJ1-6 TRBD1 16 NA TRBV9 TGTGCCAGCAGCCCAGGACAGGGCCTTTATAATTCACCCCTCCACTTT CASSPGQGLYNSPLHF
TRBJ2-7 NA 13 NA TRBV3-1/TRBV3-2 TGTGCCAGCAGCCAAGAGTTAAGGGGGACGGAGTACTTC CASSQELRGTEYF
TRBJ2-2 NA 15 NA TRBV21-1 TGTGCCAGCAGCAAGGGACAGGGGGCCACCGGGGAGCTGTTTTTT CASSKGQGATGELFF
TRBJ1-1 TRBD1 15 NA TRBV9 TGTGCCAGCAGCGTAGGCCAGGGGGCGACCCATGAAGCTTTCTTT CASSVGQGATHEAFF
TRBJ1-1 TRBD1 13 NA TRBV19 TGTGCCAGTACTCACGGGACAGGGGCTGAAGCTTTCTTT CASTHGTGAEAFF
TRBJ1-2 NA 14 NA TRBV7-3 TGTGCCAGCAGCTTAACGGCAGGGCGTTTTGGCTACACCTTC CASSLTAGRFGYTF
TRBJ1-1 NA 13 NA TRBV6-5 TGTGCCAGCACCAAGGGAGGCAGCCCTGAAGCTTTCTTT CASTKGGSPEAFF
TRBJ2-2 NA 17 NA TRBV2 TGTGCCAGCAGTGTAGTAAGGGCAGGGGATGTTGGCGGGGAGCTGTTTTTT CASSVVRAGDVGGELFF
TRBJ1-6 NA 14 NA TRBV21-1 TGTGCCAGCGGCAAGACAGGGAAAAGGTCACCCCTCCACTTT CASGKTGKRSPLHF
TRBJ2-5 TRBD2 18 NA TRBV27 TGTGCCAGCAGTACAACTCTAGCGGGAGCAGGGAGGGGAGAGACCCAGTACTTC CASSTTLAGAGRGETQYF
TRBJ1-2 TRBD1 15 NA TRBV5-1 TGCGCCAGCAGCTTCTCCGGGACAGGGGAAGAGGGCTACACCTTC CASSFSGTGEEGYTF
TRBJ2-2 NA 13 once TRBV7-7 TGTGCTAGCAGCTTCGGGGGCTCCGGGGAGCTGTTTTTT CASSFGGSGELFF
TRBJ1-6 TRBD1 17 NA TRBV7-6 TGTGCCAGCAGCTTGACAGGGCCCCTAGACCTTAATTCACCCCTCCACTTT CASSLTGPLDLNSPLHF
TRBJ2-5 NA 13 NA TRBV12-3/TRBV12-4 TGTGCCAGCAGTTTTTGGCGACAAGAGACCCAGTACTTC CASSFWRQETQYF
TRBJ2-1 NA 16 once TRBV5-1 TGCGCCAGCAGCTTCGAGCGGACCAGCTCCTACAATGAGCAGTTCTTC CASSFERTSSYNEQFF